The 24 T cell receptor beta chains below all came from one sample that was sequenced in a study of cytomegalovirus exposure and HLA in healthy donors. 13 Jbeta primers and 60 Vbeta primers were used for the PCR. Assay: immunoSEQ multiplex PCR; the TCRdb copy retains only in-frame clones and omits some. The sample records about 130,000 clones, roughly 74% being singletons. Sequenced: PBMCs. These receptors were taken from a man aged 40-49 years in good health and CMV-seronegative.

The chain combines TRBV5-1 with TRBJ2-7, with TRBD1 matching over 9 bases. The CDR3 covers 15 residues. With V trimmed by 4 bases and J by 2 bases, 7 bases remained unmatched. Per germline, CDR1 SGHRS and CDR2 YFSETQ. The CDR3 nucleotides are TGCGCCAGCAGCCCAGGGACAGGGAGCACCTACGAGCAGTACTTC. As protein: CASSPGTGSTYEQYF.

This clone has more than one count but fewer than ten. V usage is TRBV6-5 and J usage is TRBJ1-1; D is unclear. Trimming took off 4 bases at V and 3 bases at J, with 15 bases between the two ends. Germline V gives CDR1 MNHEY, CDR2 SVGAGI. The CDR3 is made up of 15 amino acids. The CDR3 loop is CASSLVSGVYTEAFF. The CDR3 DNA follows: TGTGCCAGCAGTTTGGTGTCCGGGGTATACACTGAAGCTTTCTTT.

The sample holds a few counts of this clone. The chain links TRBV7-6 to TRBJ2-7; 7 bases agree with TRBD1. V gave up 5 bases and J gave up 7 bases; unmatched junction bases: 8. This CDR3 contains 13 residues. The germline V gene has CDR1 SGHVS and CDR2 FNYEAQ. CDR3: CASSNTDRMEQYF. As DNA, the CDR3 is TGTGCCAGCAGCAATACGGACAGGATGGAGCAGTACTTC.

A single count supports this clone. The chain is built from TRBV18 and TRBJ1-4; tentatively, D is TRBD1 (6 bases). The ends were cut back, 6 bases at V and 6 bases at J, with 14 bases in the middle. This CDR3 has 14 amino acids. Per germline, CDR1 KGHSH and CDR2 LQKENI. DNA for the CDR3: TGTGCCAGCTCCAAAGGCAGGGGTGATGAAAAACTGTTTTTT. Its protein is CASSKGRGDEKLFF.

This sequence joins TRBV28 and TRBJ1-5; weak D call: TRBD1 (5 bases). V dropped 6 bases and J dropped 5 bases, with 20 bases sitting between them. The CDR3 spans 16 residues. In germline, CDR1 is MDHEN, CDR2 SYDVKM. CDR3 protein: CASSNLGERGDQPQHF. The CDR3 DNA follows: TGTGCCAGCAGCAATCTGGGGGAGCGGGGAGATCAGCCCCAGCATTTT.

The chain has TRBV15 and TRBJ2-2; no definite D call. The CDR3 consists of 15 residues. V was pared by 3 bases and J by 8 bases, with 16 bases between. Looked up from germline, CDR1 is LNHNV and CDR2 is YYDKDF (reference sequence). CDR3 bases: TGTGCCACCAGCAGCCCTGGAGTTAACATGGGGGAGCTGTTTTTT. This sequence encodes CATSSPGVNMGELFF.

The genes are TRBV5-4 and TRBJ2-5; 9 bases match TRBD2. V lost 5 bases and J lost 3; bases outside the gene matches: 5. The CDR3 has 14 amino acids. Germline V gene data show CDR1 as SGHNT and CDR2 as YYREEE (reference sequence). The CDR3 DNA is TGTGCCAGCAGTACAGGACTAGCGAAAGAGACCCAGTACTTC. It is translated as CASSTGLAKETQYF. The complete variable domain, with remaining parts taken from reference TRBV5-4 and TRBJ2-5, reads ETGVTQSPTHLIKTRGQQVTLRCSSQSGHNTVSWYQQALGQGPQFIFQYYREEENGRGNFPPRFSGLQFPNYSSELNVNALELDDSALYLCASSTGLAKETQYFGPGTRLLVL.

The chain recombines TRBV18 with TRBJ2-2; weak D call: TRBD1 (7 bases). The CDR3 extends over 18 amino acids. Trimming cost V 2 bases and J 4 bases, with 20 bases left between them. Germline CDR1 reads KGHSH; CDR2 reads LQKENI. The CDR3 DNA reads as TGTGCCAGCTCACCAAGAAATTCGGCAGGGGGGTCCACCGGGGAGCTGTTTTTT. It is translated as CASSPRNSAGGSTGELFF.

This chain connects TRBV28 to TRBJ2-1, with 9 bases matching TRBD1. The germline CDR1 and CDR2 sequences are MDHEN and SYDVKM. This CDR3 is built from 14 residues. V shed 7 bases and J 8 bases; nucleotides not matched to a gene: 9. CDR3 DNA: TGTGCCAGCAAAGGACAGGGGACAGTCTATGAGCAGTTCTTC. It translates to CASKGQGTVYEQFF.

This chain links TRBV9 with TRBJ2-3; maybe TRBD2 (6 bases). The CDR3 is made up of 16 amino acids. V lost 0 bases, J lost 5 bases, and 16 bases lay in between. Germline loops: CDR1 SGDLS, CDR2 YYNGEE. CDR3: CASSVEGGAIGDTQYF. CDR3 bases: TGTGCCAGCAGCGTAGAGGGCGGGGCGATTGGAGATACGCAGTATTTT.

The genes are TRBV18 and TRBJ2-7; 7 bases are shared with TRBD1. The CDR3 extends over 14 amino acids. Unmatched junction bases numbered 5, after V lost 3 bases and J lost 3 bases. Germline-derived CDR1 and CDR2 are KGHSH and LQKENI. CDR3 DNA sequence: TGTGCCAGCTCACCCGGGACAGCGAACTACGAGCAGTACTTC. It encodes CASSPGTANYEQYF.

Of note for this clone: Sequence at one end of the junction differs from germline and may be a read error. The CDR3 nucleotides read TGTGCCAGCAGCCTAGCGGGGGCCTCGGATGAGCAGTACTTC. Residues: CASSLAGASDEQYF. The rearrangement links TRBV7-2 to TRBJ2-7, with 10 nucleotides matching TRBD2. The germline gives CDR1 SGHTA, CDR2 FQGNSA. The CDR3 runs 14 residues.

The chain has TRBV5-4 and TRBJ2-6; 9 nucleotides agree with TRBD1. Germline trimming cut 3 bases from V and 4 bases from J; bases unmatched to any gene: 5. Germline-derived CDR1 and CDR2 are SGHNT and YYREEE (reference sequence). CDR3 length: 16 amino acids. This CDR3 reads CASSSNRGPGANVLTF. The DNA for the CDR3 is TGTGCCAGCAGCTCTAACAGGGGGCCCGGGGCCAACGTCCTGACTTTC.

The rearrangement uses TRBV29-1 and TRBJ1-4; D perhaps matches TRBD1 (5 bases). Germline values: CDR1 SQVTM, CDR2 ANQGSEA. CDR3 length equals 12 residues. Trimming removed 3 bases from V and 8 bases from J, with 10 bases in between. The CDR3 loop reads CSVEGGGEKLFF. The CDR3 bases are TGCAGCGTTGAGGGGGGAGGGGAAAAACTGTTTTTT.

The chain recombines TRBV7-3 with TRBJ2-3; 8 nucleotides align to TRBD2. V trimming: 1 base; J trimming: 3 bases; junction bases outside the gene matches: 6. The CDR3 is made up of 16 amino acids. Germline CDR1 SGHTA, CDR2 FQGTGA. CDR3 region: CASSLNRGGATDTQYF. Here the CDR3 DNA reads TGTGCCAGCAGCTTAAACCGGGGGGGTGCAACAGATACGCAGTATTTT.

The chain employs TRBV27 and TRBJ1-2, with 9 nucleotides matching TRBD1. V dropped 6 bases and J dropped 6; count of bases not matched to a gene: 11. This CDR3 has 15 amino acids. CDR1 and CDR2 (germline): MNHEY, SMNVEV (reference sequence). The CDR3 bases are TGTGCCAGCAGAGAAACAGGGGGCGCGAGAGATGGCTACACCTTC. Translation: CASRETGGARDGYTF.

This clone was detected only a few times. For the CDR3, the DNA is TGTGCCAGCAGTTATCTAGCGTCAGGACCGTCCTACGAGCAGTACTTC. Amino acids: CASSYLASGPSYEQYF. The J gene is TRBJ2-5, the V gene TRBV14, with D possibly matching TRBD2 (6 bases). The better agreement between TRBJ2-7 and the DNA end casts doubt on the J call. The CDR3 totals 16 residues. The germline V gene encodes CDR1 SGHDN and CDR2 FVKESK.

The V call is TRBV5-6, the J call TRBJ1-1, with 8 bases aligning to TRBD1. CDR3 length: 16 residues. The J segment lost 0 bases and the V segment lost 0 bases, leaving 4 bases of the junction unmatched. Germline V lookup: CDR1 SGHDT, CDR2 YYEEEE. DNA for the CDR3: TGTGCCAGCAGCTTGGAACAGGGGGAAATGAACACTGAAGCTTTCTTT. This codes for CASSLEQGEMNTEAFF.

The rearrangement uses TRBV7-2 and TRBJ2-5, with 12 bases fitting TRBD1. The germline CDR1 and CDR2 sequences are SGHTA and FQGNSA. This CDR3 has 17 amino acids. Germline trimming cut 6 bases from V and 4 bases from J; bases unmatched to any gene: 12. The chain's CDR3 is CASSPGQGAIGAETQYF. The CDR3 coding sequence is TGTGCCAGCAGTCCGGGACAGGGGGCGATCGGGGCAGAGACCCAGTACTTC.

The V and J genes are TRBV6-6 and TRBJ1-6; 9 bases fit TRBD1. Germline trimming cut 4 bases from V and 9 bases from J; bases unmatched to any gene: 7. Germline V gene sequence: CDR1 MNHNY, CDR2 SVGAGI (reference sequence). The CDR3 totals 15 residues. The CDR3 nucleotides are TGTGCCAGCAGTTTGGGACAGGGATGGGGTTCACCCCTCCACTTT. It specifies CASSLGQGWGSPLHF.

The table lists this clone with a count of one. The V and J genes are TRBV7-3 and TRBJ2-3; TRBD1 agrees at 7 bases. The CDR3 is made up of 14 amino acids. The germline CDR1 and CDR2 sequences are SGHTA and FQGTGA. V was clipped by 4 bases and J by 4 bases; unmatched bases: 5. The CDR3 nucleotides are TGTGCCAGCAGCTCTCGGACAGGAGCAGATACGCAGTATTTT. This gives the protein CASSSRTGADTQYF.

The CDR3 DNA follows: TGTGCCAGCAGTTCGGGACAGGACCAAGAGACCCAGTACTTC. It codes for CASSSGQDQETQYF. This chain links TRBV6-6 with TRBJ2-5; TRBD1 matches at 8 bases. The CDR3 contains 14 residues. V lost 4 bases, J lost 0 bases, and 1 base stayed unmatched. Germline V CDR1 and CDR2: MNHNY, SVGAGI (reference sequence).

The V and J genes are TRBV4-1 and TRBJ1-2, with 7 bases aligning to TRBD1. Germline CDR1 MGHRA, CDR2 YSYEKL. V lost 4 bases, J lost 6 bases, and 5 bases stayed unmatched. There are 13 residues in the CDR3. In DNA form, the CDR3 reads TGCGCCAGCAGCCCCCTGACAGGGAATGGCTACACCTTC. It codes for CASSPLTGNGYTF.

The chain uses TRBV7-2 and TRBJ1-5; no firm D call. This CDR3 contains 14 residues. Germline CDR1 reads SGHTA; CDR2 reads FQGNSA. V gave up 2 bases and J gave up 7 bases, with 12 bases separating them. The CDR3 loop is CASSLNTRLQPQHF. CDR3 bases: TGTGCCAGCAGCTTAAACACCAGATTACAGCCCCAGCATTTT.